This T cell receptor beta chain was documented in a study of cytomegalovirus exposure and HLA in healthy donors. Study-level results: TRBV6-2, TRBV6-3 and some other V segments were unresolvable in 87-base-pair reads.

Both 60 Vbeta primers and 13 Jbeta primers went into the PCR. Some clones are missing from TCRdb's copy, which holds only in-frame ones; the method was immunoSEQ multiplex PCR. The data contain about 170,000 clones, around 78% of them singletons. Germline values: CDR1 MDHEN, CDR2 SYDVKM. CDR3 length equals 15 residues. The junction had 9 bases not matched to a gene; V was cut back by 5 bases and J by 3 bases. To note about this clone: Its specificity is not known.

V gene TRBV28 combines with J gene TRBJ2-7; 8 bases map to TRBD1. The sequencing input was PBMCs. The TCR sequence derives from a female donor in good health and CMV-seronegative. The CDR3 DNA is TGTGCCAGCAGTGGGGCTCAGACAGGGGTCTACGAGCAGTACTTC. Protein: CASSGAQTGVYEQYF.